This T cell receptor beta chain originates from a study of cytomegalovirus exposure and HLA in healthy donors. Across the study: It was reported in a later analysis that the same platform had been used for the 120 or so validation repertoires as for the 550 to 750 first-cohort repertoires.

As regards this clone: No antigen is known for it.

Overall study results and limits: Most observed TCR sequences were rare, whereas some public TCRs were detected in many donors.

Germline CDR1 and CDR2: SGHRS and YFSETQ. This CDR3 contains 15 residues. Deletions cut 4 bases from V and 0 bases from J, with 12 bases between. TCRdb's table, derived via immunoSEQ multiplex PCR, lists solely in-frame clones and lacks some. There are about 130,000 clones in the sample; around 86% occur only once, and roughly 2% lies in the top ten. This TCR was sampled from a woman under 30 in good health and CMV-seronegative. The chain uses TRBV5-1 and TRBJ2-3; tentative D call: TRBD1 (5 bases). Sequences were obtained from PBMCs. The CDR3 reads CASSPWGASTDTQYF. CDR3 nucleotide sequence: TGCGCCAGCAGCCCATGGGGCGCTAGCACAGATACGCAGTATTTT.